One sample yielded the 26 T cell receptor beta chains listed below, sequenced in a study of blood T cells in healthy people across ages. With a J-beta primer mix and a sample-barcoded 5' primer, a second PCR ran about 7 to 12 cycles. TCRdb re-derived calls from the 5' RACE reads in MiXCR, one entry per CDR3 protein. The sample shows 1.5 million to 2 million distinct CDR3 sequences, about 50% of them seen only once. Sequenced sample: blood. These receptors came from a middle-aged woman in good health.

In its sample, this clonotype was seen once. Here the CDR3 omits its conserved ending phenylalanine or tryptophan, so a read error is the likely source. V is TRBV12-3 or TRBV12-4 and J is TRBJ2-5, with D possibly being TRBD2 (5 bases). V shed 4 bases and J shed 4 bases, with 13 bases lying between them. CDR3 length equals 14 residues. In DNA form, the CDR3 reads TGTGCCAGCAGTTGGGATTCTGGAGGAGAGACCCAGTACTAC. Its translation is CASSWDSGGETQYY.

The chain employs TRBV28 and TRBJ1-2; the D gene is possibly TRBD1 (5 bases). This CDR3 has 15 residues. The germline V gene encodes CDR1 MDHEN and CDR2 SYDVKM. V dropped 3 bases and J dropped 4 bases, with 15 bases sitting between them. DNA for the CDR3: TGTGCCAGCAGTTTTATAGAAGGACAAACCTATGGCTACACCTTC. It translates to CASSFIEGQTYGYTF.

This clonotype was seen only once. The rearrangement joins TRBV7-9 to TRBJ1-1, with D perhaps TRBD1 (6 bases). V was trimmed by 5 bases and J by 1 base, leaving 17 bases between them. CDR1 is SEHNR, CDR2 FQNEAQ, per germline (reference sequence). The CDR3 is 16 residues long. The CDR3 here is CASSPRGTGQNTEAFF. Written as DNA, the CDR3 is TGTGCCAGCAGCCCAAGGGGCACAGGGCAGAACACTGAAGCTTTCTTT.

The chain is built from TRBV3-1 and TRBJ1-2, with 8 positions matching TRBD1. V lost 0 bases to trimming and J lost 4 bases; unmatched junction nucleotides: 10. The CDR3 contains 17 residues. Germline-derived CDR1 and CDR2 are LGHDT and YNNKEL (reference sequence). The CDR3 protein is CASSQDDRSGGLYGYTF. The CDR3 nucleotides read TGTGCCAGCAGCCAAGATGATAGGTCAGGGGGCCTCTATGGCTACACCTTC.

The rearrangement uses TRBV5-8 and TRBJ2-5; D may match TRBD1 or TRBD2 (6 bases each). Near its end, the DNA agrees better with TRBJ2-7, so the J call may be wrong. This CDR3 has 16 residues. CDR1 and CDR2 from the germline V gene are SGHTS and YDEGEE. CDR3 DNA sequence: TGTGCCAGCAGCTTGGAGGGGGTGACTAGGAGTAACGAGCAGTACTTC. The encoded protein is CASSLEGVTRSNEQYF.

The rearrangement links TRBV27 to TRBJ2-5; 8 bases match TRBD2. The CDR3 sequence is 17 residues long. J was trimmed by 2 bases and V by 0 bases; bases with no gene match: 8. Germline-derived CDR1 and CDR2 are MNHEY and SMNVEV (reference sequence). CDR3: CASSLSKGGGSQETQYF. In DNA, the CDR3 is TGTGCCAGCAGTTTATCGAAGGGCGGGGGGTCACAAGAGACCCAGTACTTC.

This clonotype turned up a few times. The gene calls are TRBV29-1 and TRBJ2-7; possibly TRBD1 for D (5 bases). The CDR3 length is 11 residues. CDR1 is SQVTM and CDR2 is ANQGSEA in the germline V gene. The V gene lost 7 bases and the J gene lost 6 bases, with 13 bases spanning the gap. CDR3 sequence reads: CSAVQVSEQYF. For the CDR3, the DNA is TGCAGCGCGGTACAGGTCAGCGAGCAGTACTTC.

J is TRBJ2-2 and V is TRBV4-1; a weak D match, TRBD2 (6 bases). This CDR3 has 14 residues. V lost 6 bases, J lost 7 bases, and 15 bases lay in between. Germline-derived CDR1 and CDR2 are MGHRA and YSYEKL. CDR3 bases: TGCGCCAGCAGAGGTGGGCGCGGGGACGGGGAGCTGTTTTTT. The encoded protein is CASRGGRGDGELFF.

The CDR3 sequence is CASSPPQGVTDTQYF. In nucleotides, the CDR3 is TGCGCCAGCAGCCCCCCCCAGGGCGTCACAGATACGCAGTATTTT. The chain is built from TRBV4-1 and TRBJ2-3, with a tentative D call TRBD1 (5 bases). CDR1 MGHRA and CDR2 YSYEKL come from the germline V gene. The CDR3 covers 15 residues. V was clipped by 4 bases and J by 2 bases, with 13 bases between them.

V is TRBV12-3 or TRBV12-4 and J is TRBJ2-7; D might be TRBD1 (6 bases). The end of the DNA aligns better with TRBJ2-5, so the J call may be wrong. The CDR3 has 13 amino acids. The CDR3 DNA sequence: TGTGCCGGCAATCAACAGGGTTTGGAGACCCAGTACTTC. This translates into CAGNQQGLETQYF.

The rearrangement uses TRBV7-2 and TRBJ2-7, with TRBD1 identical over 9 bases. The CDR3 covers 14 residues. Looked up from germline, CDR1 is SGHTA and CDR2 is FQGNSA. Trimming cost V 5 bases and J 6 bases; bases outside gene matches: 8. The CDR3 region has the DNA TGTGCCAGCAGCGCTCCGGGACAGGGACGCGAGCAGTACTTC. Translating gives CASSAPGQGREQYF.

The chain is built from TRBV20-1 and TRBJ2-1; TRBD2 matches 7 bases. With 2 bases clipped from V and 4 bases from J, the junction kept 11 bases outside the gene matches. This CDR3 region has 16 residues. CDR1 and CDR2 from the germline V gene are DFQATT and SNEGSKA (reference sequence). CDR3 residues: CSARTILAEVYNEQFF. Written as DNA, the CDR3 is TGCAGTGCTAGAACTATCCTAGCGGAGGTTTACAATGAGCAGTTCTTC.

This clonotype was counted at least ten times. The chain employs TRBV4-2 and TRBJ2-7, with TRBD2 as a possible D gene (5 bases). Germline CDR1 LGHNA, CDR2 YNFKEQ. The V and J ends lost 3 bases and 2 bases respectively, with 11 bases between them. The CDR3 runs to 14 residues. DNA of the CDR3: TGTGCCAGCAGCCACAACCGGGAACCCTACGAGCAGTACTTC. Translation gives CASSHNREPYEQYF.

A few counts support this clonotype. The CDR3 nucleotides are TGTGCCAGCAGTTACTGGGCGGGGTCATCCTACGAGCAGTACTTC. Protein product: CASSYWAGSSYEQYF. V usage is TRBV6-2 or TRBV6-3 and J usage is TRBJ2-7; tentative D call: TRBD2 (6 bases). Trimming pared 1 base from V and 1 base from J, leaving 11 bases between. The CDR3 length is 15 residues. Germline V gene lookup returns CDR1 MNHEY and CDR2 SVGEGT.

J is TRBJ2-1 and V is TRBV9; 9 positions agree with TRBD2. Germline CDR1 SGDLS, CDR2 YYNGEE. The J segment lost 9 bases and the V segment lost 0 bases, leaving 4 bases of the junction unmatched. The CDR3 runs to 14 residues. The CDR3 DNA reads as TGTGCCAGCAGCGTAGGCAGCGGGGGGTTTGAGCAGTTCTTC. Amino acid sequence: CASSVGSGGFEQFF.

This clonotype was observed a few times. In DNA, the CDR3 is TGTGCCAGCAGTTCGCTAATGACAGGGGTGAGGACTGAAGCTTTCTTT. This gives the protein CASSSLMTGVRTEAFF. The chain has TRBV27 and TRBJ1-1; 8 nucleotides agree with TRBD1. CDR1 is MNHEY and CDR2 is SMNVEV in the germline V gene (reference sequence). The CDR3 length is 16 residues. With 4 bases clipped from V and 5 bases from J, the junction kept 12 bases outside the gene matches.

This CDR3 reads CASSLRGGPYSNQPQHF. In nucleotides, the CDR3 is TGTGCCAGCAGTTTACGAGGGGGGCCCTATAGCAATCAGCCCCAGCATTTT. The J gene is TRBJ1-5, the V gene TRBV27; tentative D call: TRBD1 (6 bases). CDR1 MNHEY and CDR2 SMNVEV come from the germline V gene (reference sequence). V lost 2 bases, J lost 0 bases, and 14 bases lay in between. This CDR3 has 17 amino acids.

V usage is TRBV5-8 and J usage is TRBJ2-5, with a possible D match to TRBD2 (6 bases). The V end lost 10 bases, the J end lost 0 bases, and 13 bases lay between the germline ends. The CDR3 spans 13 residues. Per the germline V gene, CDR1 is SGHTS and CDR2 is YDEGEE. The CDR3 nucleotides read TGTGCCGTGGGACGGACTAACCAAGAGACCCAGTACTTC. The encoded protein is CAVGRTNQETQYF.

V usage is TRBV20-1 and J usage is TRBJ1-2; 9 positions match TRBD1. This CDR3 is 12 amino acids long. CDR1 and CDR2 from the germline V gene are DFQATT and SNEGSKA (reference sequence). Germline trimming cut 6 bases from V and 6 bases from J; bases unmatched to any gene: 5. The CDR3 protein is CSADRDRDGYTF. The CDR3 nucleotides read TGCAGTGCAGACCGGGACAGGGATGGCTACACCTTC.

This chain joins TRBV15 and TRBJ2-6; D uncertain. V dropped 5 bases and J dropped 2 bases, with 7 bases sitting between them. Germline CDR1 reads LNHNV; CDR2 reads YYDKDF (reference sequence). This CDR3 spans 14 amino acids. CDR3 sequence: CATSGRPGANVLTF. As DNA, the CDR3 is TGTGCCACCAGCGGTCGCCCTGGGGCCAACGTCCTGACTTTC. Full variable domain (rest looked up from reference TRBV15 and TRBJ2-6): DAMVIQNPRYQVTQFGKPVTLSCSQTLNHNVMYWYQQKSSQAPKLLFHYYDKDFNNEADTPDNFQSRRPNTSFCFLDIRSPGLGDTAMYLCATSGRPGANVLTFGAGSRLTVL.

V and J are TRBV5-1 and TRBJ2-4, with a tentative D call TRBD1 (6 bases). The J call could be wrong; TRBJ2-7 is a better fit for the DNA end. The CDR3 totals 13 residues. The germline V gene has CDR1 SGHRS and CDR2 YFSETQ. The CDR3 loop reads CASRGAPSGEQYF. The CDR3 DNA follows: TGCGCCAGCAGGGGGGCCCCATCTGGCGAGCAGTACTTC.

The V gene is TRBV20-1, the J gene TRBJ2-1; maybe TRBD1 (6 bases). Germline V lookup: CDR1 DFQATT, CDR2 SNEGSKA (reference sequence). This CDR3 contains 12 residues. V lost 4 bases to trimming and J lost 9 bases, with 13 bases between them. The DNA of the CDR3 is TGCAGTGCTACCATTCAGGGGAGTGAGCAGTTCTTC. It specifies CSATIQGSEQFF.

The chain joins TRBV28 to TRBJ1-4; possible D gene TRBD1, 6 bases. There are 12 residues in the CDR3. Trimming pared 10 bases from V and 7 bases from J, leaving 13 bases between. Germline-derived CDR1 and CDR2 are MDHEN and SYDVKM. The CDR3 DNA is TGTGCCACAAGAACAGGGTTTGAAAAACTGTTTTTT. Residues: CATRTGFEKLFF.

The V call is TRBV29-1, the J call TRBJ2-1; TRBD2 is a possible D gene (6 bases). Trimming took 7 bases from V and 8 from J, leaving 18 bases between them. This CDR3 contains 13 residues. CDR1 and CDR2 from the germline V gene are SQVTM and ANQGSEA. This CDR3 is CSARLGGGHEQFF. CDR3 in DNA: TGCAGCGCCAGACTAGGAGGAGGGCATGAGCAGTTCTTC.

This rearrangement joins TRBV29-1 to TRBJ1-2; the D is unclear. CDR1 is SQVTM and CDR2 is ANQGSEA in the germline V gene. CDR3 length: 13 residues. Trimming removed 1 base from V and 6 bases from J, with 12 bases in between. The CDR3 region is CSVEGVSPNGYTF. CDR3 DNA: TGCAGCGTTGAAGGGGTCAGCCCCAATGGCTACACCTTC. Combining the CDR3 with reference TRBV29-1 and TRBJ1-2 gives the whole variable domain SAVISQKPSRDICQRGTSLTIQCQVDSQVTMMFWYRQQPGQSLTLIATANQGSEATYESGFVIDKFPISRPNLTFSTLTVSNMSPEDSSIYLCSVEGVSPNGYTFGSGTRLTVV.

The V and J genes are TRBV27 and TRBJ1-1, with D possibly TRBD1 on 6 matching bases. Per germline, CDR1 MNHEY and CDR2 SMNVEV (reference sequence). V was trimmed by 5 bases and J by 1 base, leaving 14 bases between them. The CDR3 is 15 residues long. For the CDR3, the DNA is TGTGCCAGCAGTACACCCGGGACAAAGAACACTGAAGCTTTCTTT. Its translation: CASSTPGTKNTEAFF.